The 5 T cell receptor beta chains below all came from one sample that was sequenced in a study of blood T cell repertoires in COVID-19. Method: immunoSEQ multiplex PCR; TCRdb's copy keeps in-frame clones and lacks some. The repertoire holds roughly 20,000 clones, with around nine tenths as singletons. Input material: peripheral blood. These TCRs come from a human donor in a cohort sampled during active COVID-19.

This sequence joins TRBV24-1 and TRBJ1-1; D remains ambiguous. CDR1 is KGHDR and CDR2 is SFDVKD in the germline V gene. With 5 bases removed from V and 3 bases from J, the gap between germline ends came to 6 bases. This CDR3 is 12 amino acids long. The CDR3 reads CATSARDTEAFF. The CDR3 DNA follows: TGTGCCACCAGTGCCCGGGACACTGAAGCTTTCTTT.

The chain joins TRBV18 to TRBJ1-1; 7 bases agree with TRBD1. Looked up from germline, CDR1 is KGHSH and CDR2 is LQKENI. CDR3 size: 16 residues. V trimming: 0 bases; J trimming: 0 bases; junction bases outside the gene matches: 4. In nucleotides, the CDR3 is TGTGCCAGCTCACCACCTCTACAGGGGATGAACACTGAAGCTTTCTTT. Amino acids: CASSPPLQGMNTEAFF.

V gene TRBV2 combines with J gene TRBJ2-7, with TRBD2 matching over 11 bases. Losses at the gene ends were 6 bases for V and 7 bases for J; bases not matched to a gene: 11. The length of the CDR3 is 15 residues. Germline CDR1 reads SNHLY; CDR2 reads FYNNEI. The CDR3 is CASSALAGGEVEQYF. In nucleotides, the CDR3 is TGTGCCAGCAGCGCATTAGCGGGGGGGGAGGTGGAGCAGTACTTC. Complete variable domain (other parts from reference TRBV2 and TRBJ2-7): EPEVTQTPSHQVTQMGQEVILRCVPISNHLYFYWYRQILGQKVEFLVSFYNNEISEKSEIFDDQFSVERPDGSNFTLKIRSTKLEDSAMYFCASSALAGGEVEQYFGPGTRLTVT.

The V call is TRBV19, the J call TRBJ2-6; D might be TRBD1 (6 bases). The germline V gene encodes CDR1 LNHDA and CDR2 SQIVND (reference sequence). The CDR3 runs 16 residues. Trimming removed 3 bases at V and 2 bases at J, with 11 bases between. The CDR3 bases are TGTGCCAGTAGTATTTTGGGGGCGCCTGGGGCCAACGTCCTGACTTTC. Translation: CASSILGAPGANVLTF.

V gene TRBV28 combines with J gene TRBJ2-7; D is unresolved. Germline V gene sequence: CDR1 MDHEN, CDR2 SYDVKM. The CDR3 is 10 residues long. Deletions cut 8 bases from V and 3 bases from J, with 5 bases between. CDR3 protein: CASSGYEQYF. The CDR3 nucleotides read TGTGCCAGCTCCGGCTACGAGCAGTACTTC.